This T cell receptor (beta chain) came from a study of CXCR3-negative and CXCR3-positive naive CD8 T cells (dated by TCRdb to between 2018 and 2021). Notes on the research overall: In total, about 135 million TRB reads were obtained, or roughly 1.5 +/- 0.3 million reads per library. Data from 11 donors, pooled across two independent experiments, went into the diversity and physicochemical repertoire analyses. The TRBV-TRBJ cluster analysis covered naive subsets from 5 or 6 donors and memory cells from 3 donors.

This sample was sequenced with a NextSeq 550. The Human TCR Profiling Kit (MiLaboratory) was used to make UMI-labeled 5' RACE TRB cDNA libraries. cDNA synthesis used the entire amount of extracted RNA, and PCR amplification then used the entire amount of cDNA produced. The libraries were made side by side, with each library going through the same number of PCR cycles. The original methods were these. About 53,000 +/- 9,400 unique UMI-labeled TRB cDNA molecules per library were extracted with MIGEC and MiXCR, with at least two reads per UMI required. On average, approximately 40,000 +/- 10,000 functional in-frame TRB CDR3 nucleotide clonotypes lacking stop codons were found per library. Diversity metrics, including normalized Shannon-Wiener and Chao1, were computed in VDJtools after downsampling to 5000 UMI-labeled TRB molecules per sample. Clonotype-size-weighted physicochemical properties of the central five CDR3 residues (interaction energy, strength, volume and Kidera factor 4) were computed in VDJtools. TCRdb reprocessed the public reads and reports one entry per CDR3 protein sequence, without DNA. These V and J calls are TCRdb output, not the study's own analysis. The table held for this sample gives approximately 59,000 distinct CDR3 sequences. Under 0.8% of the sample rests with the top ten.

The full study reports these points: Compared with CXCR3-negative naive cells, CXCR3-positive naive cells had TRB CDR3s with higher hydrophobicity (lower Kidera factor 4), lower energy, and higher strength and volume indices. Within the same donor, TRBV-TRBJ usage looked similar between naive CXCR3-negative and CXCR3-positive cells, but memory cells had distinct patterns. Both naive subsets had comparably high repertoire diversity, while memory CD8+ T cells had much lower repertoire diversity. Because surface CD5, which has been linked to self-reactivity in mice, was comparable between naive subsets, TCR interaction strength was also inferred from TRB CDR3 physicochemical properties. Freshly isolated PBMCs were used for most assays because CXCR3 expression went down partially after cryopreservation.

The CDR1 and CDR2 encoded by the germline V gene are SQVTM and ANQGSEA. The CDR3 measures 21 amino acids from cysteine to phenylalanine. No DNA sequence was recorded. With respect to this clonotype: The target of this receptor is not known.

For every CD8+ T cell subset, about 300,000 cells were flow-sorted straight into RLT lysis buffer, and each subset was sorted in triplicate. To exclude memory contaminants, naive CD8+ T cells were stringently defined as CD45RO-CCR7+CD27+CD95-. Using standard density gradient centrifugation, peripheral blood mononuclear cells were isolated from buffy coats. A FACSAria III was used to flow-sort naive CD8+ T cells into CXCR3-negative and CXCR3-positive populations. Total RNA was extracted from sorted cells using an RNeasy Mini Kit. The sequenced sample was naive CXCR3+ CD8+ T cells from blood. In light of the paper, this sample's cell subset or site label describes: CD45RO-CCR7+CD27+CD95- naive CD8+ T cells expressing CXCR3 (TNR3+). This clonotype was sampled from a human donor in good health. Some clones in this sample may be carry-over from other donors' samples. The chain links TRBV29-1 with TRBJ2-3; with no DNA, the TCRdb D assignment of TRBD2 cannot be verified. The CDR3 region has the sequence CSVSGGTLPSGGVSSTDTQYF.